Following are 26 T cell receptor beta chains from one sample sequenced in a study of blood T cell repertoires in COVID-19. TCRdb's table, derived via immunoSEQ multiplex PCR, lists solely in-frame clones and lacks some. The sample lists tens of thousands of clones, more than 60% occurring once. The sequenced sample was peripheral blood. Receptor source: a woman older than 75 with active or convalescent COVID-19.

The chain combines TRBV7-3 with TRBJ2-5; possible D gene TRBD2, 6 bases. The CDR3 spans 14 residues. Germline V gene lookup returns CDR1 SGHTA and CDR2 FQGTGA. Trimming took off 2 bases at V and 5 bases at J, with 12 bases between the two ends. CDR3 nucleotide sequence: TGTGCCAGCAGCTTAGCGGGGTCAGGGGAGACCCAGTACTTC. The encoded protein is CASSLAGSGETQYF.

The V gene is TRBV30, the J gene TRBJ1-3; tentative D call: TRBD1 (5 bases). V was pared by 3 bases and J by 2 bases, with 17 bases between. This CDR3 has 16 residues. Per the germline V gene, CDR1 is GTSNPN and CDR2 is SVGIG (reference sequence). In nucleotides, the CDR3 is TGTGCCTGGAGCCCTCCGGGGGGTATACCTGGAAACACCATATATTTT. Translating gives CAWSPPGGIPGNTIYF.

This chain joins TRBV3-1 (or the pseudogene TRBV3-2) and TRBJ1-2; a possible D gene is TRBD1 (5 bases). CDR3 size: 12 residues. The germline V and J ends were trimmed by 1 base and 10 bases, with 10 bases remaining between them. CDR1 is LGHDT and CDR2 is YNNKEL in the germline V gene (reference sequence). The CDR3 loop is CASSQVQGPYTF. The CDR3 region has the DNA TGTGCCAGCAGCCAAGTTCAGGGCCCCTACACCTTC.

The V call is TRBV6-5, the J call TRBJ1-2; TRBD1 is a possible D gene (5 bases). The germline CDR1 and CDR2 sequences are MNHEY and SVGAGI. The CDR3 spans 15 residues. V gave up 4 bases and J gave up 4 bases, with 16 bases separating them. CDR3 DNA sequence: TGTGCCAGCAGTTCTTTTACCGGGAGGGGCTATGGCTACACCTTC. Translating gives CASSSFTGRGYGYTF.

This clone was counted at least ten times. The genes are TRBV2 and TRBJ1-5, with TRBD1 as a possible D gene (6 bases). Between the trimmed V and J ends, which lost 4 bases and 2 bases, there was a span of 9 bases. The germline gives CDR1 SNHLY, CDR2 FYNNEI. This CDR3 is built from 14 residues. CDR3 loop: CASSGWTGNQPQHF. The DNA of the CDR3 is TGTGCCAGCAGTGGGTGGACAGGCAATCAGCCCCAGCATTTT.

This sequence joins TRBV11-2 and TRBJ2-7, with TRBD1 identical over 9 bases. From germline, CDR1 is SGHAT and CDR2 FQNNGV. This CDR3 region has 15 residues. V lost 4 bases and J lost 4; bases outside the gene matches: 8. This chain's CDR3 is CASSSPGQGVYEQYF. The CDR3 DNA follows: TGTGCCAGCAGCTCCCCGGGACAGGGCGTGTACGAGCAGTACTTC.

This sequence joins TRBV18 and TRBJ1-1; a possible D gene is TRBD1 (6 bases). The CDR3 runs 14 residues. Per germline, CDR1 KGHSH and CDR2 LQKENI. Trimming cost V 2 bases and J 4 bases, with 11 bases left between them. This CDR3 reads CASSPMGASTEAFF. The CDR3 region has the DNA TGTGCCAGCTCACCAATGGGGGCGAGCACTGAAGCTTTCTTT.

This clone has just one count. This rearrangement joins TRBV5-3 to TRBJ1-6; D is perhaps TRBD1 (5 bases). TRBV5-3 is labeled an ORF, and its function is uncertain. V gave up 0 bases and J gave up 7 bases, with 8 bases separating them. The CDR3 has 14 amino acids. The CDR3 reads CARSLVQGNSPLHF. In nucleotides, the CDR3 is TGTGCCAGAAGCTTGGTGCAGGGAAATTCACCCCTCCACTTT.

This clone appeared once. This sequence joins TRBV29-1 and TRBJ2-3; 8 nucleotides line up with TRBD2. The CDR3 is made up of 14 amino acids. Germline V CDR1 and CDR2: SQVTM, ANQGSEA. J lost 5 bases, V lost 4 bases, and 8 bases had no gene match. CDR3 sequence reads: CSVVRGGHVDTQYF. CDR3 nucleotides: TGCAGCGTTGTCCGGGGGGGGCATGTAGATACGCAGTATTTT.

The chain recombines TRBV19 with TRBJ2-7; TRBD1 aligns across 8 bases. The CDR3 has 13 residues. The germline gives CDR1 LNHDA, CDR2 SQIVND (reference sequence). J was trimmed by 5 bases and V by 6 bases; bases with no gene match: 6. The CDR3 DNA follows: TGTGCCAGTAGCGGACAGGGCGTCAACGAGCAGTACTTC. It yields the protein CASSGQGVNEQYF.

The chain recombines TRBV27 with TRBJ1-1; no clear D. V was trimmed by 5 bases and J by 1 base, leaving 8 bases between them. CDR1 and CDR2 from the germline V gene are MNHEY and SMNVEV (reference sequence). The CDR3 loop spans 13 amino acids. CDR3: CASSHPGNTEAFF. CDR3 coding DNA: TGTGCCAGCAGTCACCCGGGGAACACTGAAGCTTTCTTT.

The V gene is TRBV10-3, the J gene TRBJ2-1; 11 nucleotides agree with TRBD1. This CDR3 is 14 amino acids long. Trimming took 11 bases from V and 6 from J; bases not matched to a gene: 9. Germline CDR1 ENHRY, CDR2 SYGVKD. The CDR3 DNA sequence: TGTGCCTCCTTATCCGGGACAGGGGGCAATGAGCAGTTCTTC. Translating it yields CASLSGTGGNEQFF.

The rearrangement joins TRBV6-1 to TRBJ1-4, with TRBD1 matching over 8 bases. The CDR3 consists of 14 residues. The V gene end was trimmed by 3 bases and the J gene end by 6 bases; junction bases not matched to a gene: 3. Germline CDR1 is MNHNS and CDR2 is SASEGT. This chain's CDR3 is CASSDHRGDEKLFF. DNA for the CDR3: TGTGCCAGCAGTGACCACAGGGGGGATGAAAAACTGTTTTTT.

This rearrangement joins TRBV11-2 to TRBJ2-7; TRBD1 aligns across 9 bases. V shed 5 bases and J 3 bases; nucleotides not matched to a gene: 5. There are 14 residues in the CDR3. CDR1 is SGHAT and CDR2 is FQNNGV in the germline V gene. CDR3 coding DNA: TGTGCCAGCAGCGTACAGGGGGCGGGCTACGAGCAGTACTTC. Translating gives CASSVQGAGYEQYF. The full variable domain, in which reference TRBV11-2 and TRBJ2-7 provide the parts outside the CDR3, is EAGVAQSPRYKIIEKRQSVAFWCNPISGHATLYWYQQILGQGPKLLIQFQNNGVVDDSQLPKDRFSAERLKGVDSTLKIQPAKLEDSAVYLCASSVQGAGYEQYFGPGTRLTVT.

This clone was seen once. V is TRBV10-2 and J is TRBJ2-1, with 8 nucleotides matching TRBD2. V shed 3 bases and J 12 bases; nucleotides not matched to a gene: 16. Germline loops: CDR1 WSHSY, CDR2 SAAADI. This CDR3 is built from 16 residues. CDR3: CASSDAPSGGPSAQFF. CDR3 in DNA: TGCGCCAGCAGTGACGCTCCCAGCGGGGGCCCCTCCGCGCAGTTCTTC.

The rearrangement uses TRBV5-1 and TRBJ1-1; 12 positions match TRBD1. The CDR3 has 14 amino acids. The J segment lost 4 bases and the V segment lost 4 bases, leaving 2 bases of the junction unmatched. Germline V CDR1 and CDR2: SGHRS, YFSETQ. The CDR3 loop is CASSRDRGLTEAFF. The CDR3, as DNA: TGCGCCAGCAGCAGGGACAGGGGGCTCACTGAAGCTTTCTTT.

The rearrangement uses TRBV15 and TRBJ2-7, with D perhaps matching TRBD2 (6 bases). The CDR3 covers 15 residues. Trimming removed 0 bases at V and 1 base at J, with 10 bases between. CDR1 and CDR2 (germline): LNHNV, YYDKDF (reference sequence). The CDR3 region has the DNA TGTGCCACCAGCAGAGATAGTGGGGGGTCCTACGAGCAGTACTTC. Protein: CATSRDSGGSYEQYF.

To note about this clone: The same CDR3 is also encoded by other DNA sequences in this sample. The chain's CDR3 is CARSSGVPTYEQYF. CDR3 coding DNA: TGTGCCAGAAGTTCAGGGGTCCCGACCTACGAGCAGTACTTC. The rearrangement joins TRBV5-3 to TRBJ2-7; the D gene is possibly TRBD1 (6 bases). TRBV5-3 is marked as an open reading frame, function uncertain. V was trimmed by 5 bases and J by 2 bases, leaving 14 bases between them. The CDR3 covers 14 residues.

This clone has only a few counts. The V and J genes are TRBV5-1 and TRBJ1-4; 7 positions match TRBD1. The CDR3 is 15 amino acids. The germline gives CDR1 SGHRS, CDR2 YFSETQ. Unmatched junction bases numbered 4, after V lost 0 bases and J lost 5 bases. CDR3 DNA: TGCGCCAGCAGCTTGGGGGGGACAGAGAATGAAAAACTGTTTTTT. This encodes CASSLGGTENEKLFF.

CDR3 bases: TGTGCCAGCAGTGAATTTGGTCAAGGGGCTCGCTACGAGCAGTACTTC. It codes for CASSEFGQGARYEQYF. The V gene is TRBV25-1, the J gene TRBJ2-7; possibly TRBD1 for D (5 bases). Trimming left V 1 base short and J 3 bases short, with 16 bases between. In germline, CDR1 is MGHDK, CDR2 SYGVNS. The CDR3 spans 16 residues.

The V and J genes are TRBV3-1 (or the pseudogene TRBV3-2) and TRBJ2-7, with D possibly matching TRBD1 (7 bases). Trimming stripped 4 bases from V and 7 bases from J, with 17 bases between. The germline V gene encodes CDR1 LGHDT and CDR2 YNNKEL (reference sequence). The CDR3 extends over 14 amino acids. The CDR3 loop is CASSPRQGGKEQYF. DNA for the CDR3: TGTGCCAGCAGCCCCCGACAGGGAGGAAAGGAGCAGTACTTC.

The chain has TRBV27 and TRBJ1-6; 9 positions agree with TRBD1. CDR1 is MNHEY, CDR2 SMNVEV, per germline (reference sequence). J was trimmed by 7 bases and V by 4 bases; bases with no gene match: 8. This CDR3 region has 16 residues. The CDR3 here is CASSSRGTGGNSPLHF. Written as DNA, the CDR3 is TGTGCCAGCAGTTCGAGGGGAACAGGGGGCAATTCACCCCTCCACTTT.

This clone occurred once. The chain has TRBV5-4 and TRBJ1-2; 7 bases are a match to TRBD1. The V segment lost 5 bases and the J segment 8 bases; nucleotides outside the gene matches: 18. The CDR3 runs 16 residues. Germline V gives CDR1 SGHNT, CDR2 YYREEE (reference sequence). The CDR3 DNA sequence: TGTGCCAGCAGGACGGGACAGCTCCCCGAGGAAAGAGGCTACACCTTC. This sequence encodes CASRTGQLPEERGYTF.

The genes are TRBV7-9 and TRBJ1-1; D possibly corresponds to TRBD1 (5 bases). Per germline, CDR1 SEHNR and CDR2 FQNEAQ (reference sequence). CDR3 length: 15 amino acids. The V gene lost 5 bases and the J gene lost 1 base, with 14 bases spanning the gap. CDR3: CASSTVGGKNTEAFF. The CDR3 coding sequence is TGTGCCAGCAGCACAGTGGGGGGGAAGAACACTGAAGCTTTCTTT.

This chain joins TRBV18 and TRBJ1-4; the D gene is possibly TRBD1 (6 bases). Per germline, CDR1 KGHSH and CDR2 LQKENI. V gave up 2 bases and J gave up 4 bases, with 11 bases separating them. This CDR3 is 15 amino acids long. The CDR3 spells CASSPKTGRNEKLFF. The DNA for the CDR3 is TGTGCCAGCTCACCAAAGACAGGCCGTAATGAAAAACTGTTTTTT.

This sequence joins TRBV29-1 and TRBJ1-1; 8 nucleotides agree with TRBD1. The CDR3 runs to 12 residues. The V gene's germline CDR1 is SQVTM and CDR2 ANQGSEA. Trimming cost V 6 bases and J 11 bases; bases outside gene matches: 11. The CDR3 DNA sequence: TGCAGCGTCGACCCCAGGGGGCTCGGGGCTTTCTTT. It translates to CSVDPRGLGAFF.